This T cell receptor beta chain was recovered during a study of blood T cell repertoires in COVID-19. Study-wide context: Acute-phase and convalescent COVID-19 samples originated in the United States, Italy and Spain. PBMCs, B-cell-depleted T cells, or T cells provided the cDNA or gDNA that made up the material.

Under the authors' procedure: Reference gene primer amplification gave estimated nucleated cell counts. TCRdb's copy holds only in-frame clones and misses some; the assay was immunoSEQ multiplex PCR. Clonal size and the V and J genes are those of that table, whereas D and trimming came from the DNA. The data contain 110,000 or so clones, over 60% of them singletons. The CDR3 spans 15 residues. Sequenced material: peripheral blood. The TCR comes from a man in his 70s with acute or convalescent COVID-19. This rearrangement joins TRBV21-1 to TRBJ2-3; TRBD2, the D gene given by the table, was not confirmed from the DNA. TRBV21-1 is listed as a pseudogene. The DNA for the CDR3 is TGTGCCAGCAGCAAAAAGCGGGGGGTCACAGATACGCAGTATTTT. It is translated as CASSKKRGVTDTQYF.